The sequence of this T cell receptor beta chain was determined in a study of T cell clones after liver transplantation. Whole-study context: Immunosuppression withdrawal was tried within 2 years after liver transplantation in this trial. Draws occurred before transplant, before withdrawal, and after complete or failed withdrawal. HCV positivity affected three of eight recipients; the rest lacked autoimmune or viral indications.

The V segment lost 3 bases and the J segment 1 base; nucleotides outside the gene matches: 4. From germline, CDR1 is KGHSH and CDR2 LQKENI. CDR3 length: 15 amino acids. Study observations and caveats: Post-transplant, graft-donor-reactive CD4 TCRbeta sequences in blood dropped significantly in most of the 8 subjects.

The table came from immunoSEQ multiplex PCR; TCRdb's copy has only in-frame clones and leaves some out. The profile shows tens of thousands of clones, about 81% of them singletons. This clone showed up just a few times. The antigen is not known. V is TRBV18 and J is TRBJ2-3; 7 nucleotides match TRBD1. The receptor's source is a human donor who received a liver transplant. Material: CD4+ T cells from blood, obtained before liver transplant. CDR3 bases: TGTGCCAGCTCACCTGGACAGGCGGGCACAGATACGCAGTATTTT. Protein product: CASSPGQAGTDTQYF.